This entry lists 2 T cell receptor beta chains sequenced from one sample in a study of T cell repertoires in cytomegalovirus infection (dated by TCRdb to the late 2010s). Explained via the paper, the treatment or condition label denotes: in vitro stimulation with specific CMV peptide epitopes to enrich CMV-specific T cells. No antigen has been assigned to these receptors. The run used an Illumina HiSeq 1500. TCRdb handled the public reads itself, with Q25 trimming in fastp and clone calling in MiXCR, and kept productive beta chains. Entries are consolidated by CDR3 protein sequence, retaining the most common genes and DNA. Counted in this sample were about 700,000 distinct CDR3 sequences; roughly 36% of them appeared once. About 18% of the sample rests with the top ten. Sequencing was performed on cultured PBMCs, taken from culture after CMV antigen stimulation. The receptor set was obtained from a human donor in good health (CMV status not recorded). Some clones in this sample may be carry-over from other donors' samples.

In this sample, this clonotype turned up a few times. V is TRBV5-4 and J is TRBJ2-5; 9 bases fit TRBD2. The CDR3 is 14 residues long. With V trimmed by 0 bases and J by 4 bases, 1 base remained unmatched. Per the germline V gene, CDR1 is SGHNT and CDR2 is YYREEE (reference sequence). The CDR3 spells CASSLGGGAETQYF. CDR3 nucleotides: TGTGCCAGCAGCTTGGGCGGGGGGGCAGAGACCCAGTACTTC. Full variable domain (outside the CDR3, taken from reference TRBV5-4 and TRBJ2-5): ETGVTQSPTHLIKTRGQQVTLRCSSQSGHNTVSWYQQALGQGPQFIFQYYREEENGRGNFPPRFSGLQFPNYSSELNVNALELDDSALYLCASSLGGGAETQYFGPGTRLLVL.

The gene calls are TRBV12-3 or TRBV12-4 and TRBJ2-7, with D unclear. The CDR3 loop spans 12 amino acids. The V end was cut by 8 bases, the J end by 6 bases, with 14 bases between. CDR3 loop: CASGRGDGEQYF. As DNA, the CDR3 is TGTGCCAGCGGACGAGGTGATGGCGAGCAGTACTTC.